The 32 T cell receptor beta chains below were found in one sample sequenced in a study of T cell repertoires in cytomegalovirus infection. In TCRdb, the reads were re-called with MiXCR into one record per CDR3 protein. The repertoire holds 570,000 or so distinct CDR3 sequences, with approximately 40% as singletons. The antigens of these receptors remain unknown. Sample: cultured PBMCs, taken from culture after CMV antigen stimulation. The receptor set was obtained from a human donor in good health (CMV status not recorded). Some clones in this sample may be carry-over from other donors' samples.

This clonotype was counted a few times. The gene calls are TRBV7-2 and TRBJ1-2, with D uncertain. Germline V CDR1 and CDR2: SGHTA, FQGNSA. The CDR3 runs 15 residues. Trimming removed 1 base at V and 8 bases at J, with 17 bases between. The CDR3 sequence: CASSLGTADLGGYTF. CDR3 nucleotide sequence: TGTGCCAGCAGCTTAGGAACCGCGGACCTCGGGGGCTACACCTTC.

CDR3 sequence (DNA): TGCGCCAGCAGGGATACCCGGGACAGGGCAGTTGGGTATGGCTACACCTTC. Translating gives CASRDTRDRAVGYGYTF. The chain combines TRBV4-1 with TRBJ1-2; 9 bases agree with TRBD1. Germline loops: CDR1 MGHRA, CDR2 YSYEKL. Germline trimming cut 6 bases from V and 5 bases from J; bases unmatched to any gene: 16. CDR3 length: 17 residues.

The chain joins TRBV6-5 to TRBJ2-3; D is perhaps TRBD1 (6 bases). The CDR3 loop spans 13 amino acids. Germline V gene lookup returns CDR1 MNHEY and CDR2 SVGAGI. Trimming removed 5 bases at V and 5 bases at J, with 11 bases between. The CDR3 loop is CASSARGGDTQYF. CDR3 coding DNA: TGTGCCAGCAGTGCTCGAGGGGGAGATACGCAGTATTTT.

The table lists this clonotype with a few counts. The rearrangement joins TRBV7-2 to TRBJ1-2; D is uncertain. The CDR3 is made up of 14 amino acids. Deletions cut 5 bases from V and 0 bases from J, with 10 bases between. The germline V gene encodes CDR1 SGHTA and CDR2 FQGNSA. CDR3 coding DNA: TGTGCCAGCAGCCCCAGTCCAGCTAACTATGGCTACACCTTC. Its protein is CASSPSPANYGYTF.

The rearrangement links TRBV7-2 to TRBJ2-1; no definite D call. Germline lookup yields CDR1 SGHTA and CDR2 FQGNSA. The CDR3 contains 14 residues. Deletions cut 1 base from V and 6 bases from J, with 10 bases between. The CDR3 coding sequence is TGTGCCAGCAGCTTAGTGCCAAGCCCCAATGAGCAGTTCTTC. It encodes CASSLVPSPNEQFF.

This clonotype was observed a single time. This may be a read error, as it is one base from a much larger clone. The V and J genes are TRBV6-6 and TRBJ2-6; the D is unclear. V lost 8 bases, J lost 0 bases, and 2 bases lay in between. The germline gives CDR1 MNHNY, CDR2 SVGAGI (reference sequence). CDR3 length equals 12 residues. This CDR3 reads CASGSGANVLTF. For the CDR3, the DNA is TGTGCCAGCGGCTCTGGGGCCAACGTCCTGACTTTC.

The V call is TRBV7-9, the J call TRBJ2-7, with 9 bases aligning to TRBD1. The V gene end was trimmed by 3 bases and the J gene end by 1 base; junction bases not matched to a gene: 4. Germline V gene sequence: CDR1 SEHNR, CDR2 FQNEAQ (reference sequence). This CDR3 contains 15 residues. The CDR3 is CASSFRGTGSYEQYF. Written as DNA, the CDR3 is TGTGCCAGCAGCTTTAGGGGGACAGGGTCCTACGAGCAGTACTTC.

The gene calls are TRBV20-1 and TRBJ2-3, with D perhaps matching TRBD2 (6 bases). Looked up from germline, CDR1 is DFQATT and CDR2 is SNEGSKA (reference sequence). V lost 3 bases and J 6 bases, leaving 7 bases between the germline ends. The CDR3 sequence is 11 residues long. The CDR3 DNA is TGCAGTGCTAGCGGGAGTGATACGCAGTATTTT. Its protein is CSASGSDTQYF.

In this sample, this clonotype turned up a few times. V and J are TRBV11-2 and TRBJ1-5; D ambiguous. The V gene lost 5 bases and the J gene lost 1 base, with 18 bases spanning the gap. This CDR3 comprises 17 residues. CDR1 and CDR2 from the germline V gene are SGHAT and FQNNGV. The CDR3 bases are TGTGCCAGCAGCGCGCGCCGGGCTAAAGAAAGCAATCAGCCCCAGCATTTT. It yields the protein CASSARRAKESNQPQHF.

This clonotype was detected a few times. The rearrangement uses TRBV7-6 and TRBJ2-5, with D hard to call. The CDR3 spans 15 residues. With 3 bases removed from V and 5 bases from J, the gap between germline ends came to 16 bases. Germline loops: CDR1 SGHVS, CDR2 FNYEAQ. DNA for the CDR3: TGTGCCAGCAGCTTGACCATAGGGCTTGGGGAGACCCAGTACTTC. Amino acid sequence: CASSLTIGLGETQYF.

This clonotype was seen a few times. This chain connects TRBV3-1 to TRBJ2-2, with 14 bases fitting TRBD2. CDR1 LGHDT and CDR2 YNNKEL come from the germline V gene (reference sequence). The CDR3 totals 17 residues. J was trimmed by 4 bases and V by 3 bases; bases with no gene match: 4. CDR3 loop: CASSQGLAGEGTGELFF. The CDR3 DNA follows: TGTGCCAGCAGCCAGGGACTAGCGGGAGAGGGCACCGGGGAGCTGTTTTTT.

In its sample, this clonotype was seen a few times. This chain connects TRBV7-2 to TRBJ2-2, with no clear D. V lost 5 bases and J lost 0, with 10 bases in between. CDR1 is SGHTA, CDR2 FQGNSA, per germline. This CDR3 has 15 amino acids. The CDR3 spells CASSADRTNTGELFF. The CDR3 DNA follows: TGTGCCAGCAGCGCAGACCGAACGAACACCGGGGAGCTGTTTTTT.

This clonotype showed up just a few times. V gene TRBV7-6 combines with J gene TRBJ2-3; tentatively, D is TRBD2 (6 bases). V was trimmed by 3 bases and J by 3 bases, leaving 10 bases between them. CDR3 length: 14 amino acids. CDR1 is SGHVS and CDR2 is FNYEAQ in the germline V gene. The CDR3 DNA sequence: TGTGCCAGCAGCTTCCACGCGGGGACAGATACGCAGTATTTT. Translating gives CASSFHAGTDTQYF.

The chain joins TRBV6-6 to TRBJ2-2; D is uncertain. This CDR3 contains 15 residues. Trimming pared 5 bases from V and 1 base from J, leaving 11 bases between. In germline, CDR1 is MNHNY, CDR2 SVGAGI (reference sequence). CDR3 amino acids: CASSPRWKNTGELFF. The CDR3 nucleotides are TGTGCCAGCAGTCCGCGTTGGAAGAACACCGGGGAGCTGTTTTTT.

V gene TRBV2 combines with J gene TRBJ1-5; TRBD1 is a possible D gene (5 bases). Germline lookup yields CDR1 SNHLY and CDR2 FYNNEI. Trimming took 1 base from V and 5 from J, leaving 6 bases between them. This CDR3 contains 13 residues. The CDR3 region is CASSEGGDQPQHF. For the CDR3, the DNA is TGTGCCAGCAGTGAAGGGGGGGATCAGCCCCAGCATTTT.

The rearrangement joins TRBV28 to TRBJ1-2; D gene unclear. Trimming left V 4 bases short and J 8 bases short, with 8 bases between. The CDR3 consists of 11 residues. The V gene's germline CDR1 is MDHEN and CDR2 SYDVKM. The CDR3 DNA sequence: TGTGCCAGCAGTTGGGCCTTGGGCTACACCTTC. Its protein product is CASSWALGYTF.

The chain joins TRBV19 to TRBJ1-5; no definite D call. V was pared by 6 bases and J by 0 bases, with 15 bases between. Germline V gene sequence: CDR1 LNHDA, CDR2 SQIVND (reference sequence). The CDR3 runs to 16 residues. This CDR3 reads CASRPRATYSNQPQHF. The CDR3 DNA sequence: TGTGCCAGTAGGCCCCGGGCCACATATAGCAATCAGCCCCAGCATTTT.

The chain employs TRBV11-1 and TRBJ1-1; D might be TRBD1 (5 bases). The CDR3 is made up of 14 amino acids. V lost 7 bases to trimming and J lost 4 bases, with 16 bases between them. Germline-derived CDR1 and CDR2 are SGHAT and FQDESV (reference sequence). CDR3 loop: CASKGPGVGTEAFF. The CDR3 nucleotides are TGTGCCAGCAAGGGGCCAGGCGTGGGCACTGAAGCTTTCTTT.

The rearrangement uses TRBV15 and TRBJ2-5, with a tentative D call TRBD1 (6 bases). The CDR3 runs 15 residues. V was shortened by 3 bases and J by 4 bases, with 15 bases between the two germline ends. Germline V lookup: CDR1 LNHNV, CDR2 YYDKDF (reference sequence). The CDR3 spells CATSSPEGDGETQYF. CDR3 nucleotides: TGTGCCACCAGCAGCCCCGAGGGGGATGGAGAGACCCAGTACTTC.

V is TRBV7-2 and J is TRBJ2-7, with TRBD2 matching over 12 bases. This CDR3 is 14 amino acids long. Germline V gene sequence: CDR1 SGHTA, CDR2 FQGNSA. Trimming cost V 7 bases and J 7 bases; bases outside gene matches: 8. The CDR3 nucleotides are TGTGCCAGCAACGGCCTAGCGGGGGGGGGAGAGCAGTACTTC. Residues: CASNGLAGGGEQYF. The whole variable domain, remainder taken from reference TRBV7-2 and TRBJ2-7, is GAGVSQSPSNKVTEKGKDVELRCDPISGHTALYWYRQSLGQGLEFLIYFQGNSAPDKSGLPSDRFSAERTGGSVSTLTIQRTQQEDSAVYLCASNGLAGGGEQYFGPGTRLTVT.

The chain combines TRBV19 with TRBJ2-1, with 10 bases lining up with TRBD1. Germline V gene lookup returns CDR1 LNHDA and CDR2 SQIVND (reference sequence). This CDR3 has 16 amino acids. V was pared by 1 base and J by 8 bases, with 8 bases of the junction left unmatched. In DNA, the CDR3 is TGTGCCAGTAGTATAGGGACAGGGGGTTTTGGTGATGAGCAGTTCTTC. Translating gives CASSIGTGGFGDEQFF.

This chain connects TRBV6-6 to TRBJ2-2; D is ambiguous. The CDR3 runs to 12 residues. The V gene lost 7 bases and the J gene lost 7 bases, with 10 bases spanning the gap. The germline V gene encodes CDR1 MNHNY and CDR2 SVGAGI (reference sequence). The CDR3 sequence: CASTDVVGELFF. The CDR3 region has the DNA TGTGCCAGCACCGACGTGGTCGGGGAGCTGTTTTTT.

This clonotype appeared once. The chain recombines TRBV10-3 with TRBJ2-1; 7 bases fit TRBD2. Per the germline V gene, CDR1 is ENHRY and CDR2 is SYGVKD. The ends lost 6 bases at V and 4 bases at J; junction bases unmatched: 3. This CDR3 has 13 amino acids. The CDR3 loop reads CAISGLDYNEQFF. The CDR3 bases are TGTGCCATCAGCGGACTAGATTACAATGAGCAGTTCTTC.

This clonotype was picked up a small number of times. The CDR3 here is CASGQTGTLAGELFF. CDR3 nucleotide sequence: TGTGCCAGCGGCCAGACCGGGACTCTCGCCGGGGAGCTGTTTTTT. The chain links TRBV2 to TRBJ2-2; possibly TRBD2 for D (6 bases). The CDR3 totals 15 residues. Germline CDR1 SNHLY, CDR2 FYNNEI. V was pared by 8 bases and J by 6 bases, with 19 bases between.

CDR3 coding DNA: TGCAGTGCTAGCCGACGGGACAGGGTGGGGCAAGAGACCCAGTACTTC. It codes for CSASRRDRVGQETQYF. The V and J genes are TRBV20-1 and TRBJ2-5; 9 bases are shared with TRBD1. CDR1 and CDR2 from the germline V gene are DFQATT and SNEGSKA (reference sequence). V trimming: 3 bases; J trimming: 2 bases; junction bases outside the gene matches: 10. The length of the CDR3 is 16 residues.

This clonotype has a single count. The V gene is TRBV7-9, the J gene TRBJ2-7; 10 bases are shared with TRBD2. J was trimmed by 0 bases and V by 0 bases; bases with no gene match: 8. This CDR3 has 18 amino acids. Per the germline V gene, CDR1 is SEHNR and CDR2 is FQNEAQ (reference sequence). This CDR3 is CASSLAASGGTSSYEQYF. The DNA for the CDR3 is TGTGCCAGCAGCTTAGCGGCTAGCGGGGGCACAAGCTCCTACGAGCAGTACTTC.

V usage is TRBV15 and J usage is TRBJ1-2, with D perhaps TRBD1 (6 bases). Deletions cut 0 bases from V and 3 bases from J, with 11 bases between. The germline CDR1 and CDR2 sequences are LNHNV and YYDKDF (reference sequence). The CDR3 is 15 amino acids. CDR3 sequence (DNA): TGTGCCACCAGCAGAGAACTCAGGGGTGACTATGGCTACACCTTC. Translated: CATSRELRGDYGYTF.

This rearrangement joins TRBV19 to TRBJ2-1, with 7 bases aligning to TRBD2. V was clipped by 0 bases and J by 7 bases; unmatched bases: 6. CDR1 and CDR2 from the germline V gene are LNHDA and SQIVND (reference sequence). This CDR3 has 15 residues. DNA of the CDR3: TGTGCCAGTAGTATAGATTGGGGGGGAACTAATGAGCAGTTCTTC. The encoded protein is CASSIDWGGTNEQFF. The full variable domain, its missing parts supplied by reference TRBV19 and TRBJ2-1, is DGGITQSPKYLFRKEGQNVTLSCEQNLNHDAMYWYRQDPGQGLRLIYYSQIVNDFQKGDIAEGYSVSREKKESFPLTVTSAQKNPTAFYLCASSIDWGGTNEQFFGPGTRLTVL.

The chain recombines TRBV7-2 with TRBJ2-7, with TRBD2 matching 9 bases. V lost 5 bases, J lost 7 bases, and 12 bases stayed unmatched. The CDR3 extends over 15 amino acids. CDR1 is SGHTA, CDR2 FQGNSA, per germline. The CDR3 spells CASSPGLASSFEQYF. CDR3 bases: TGTGCCAGCAGCCCGGGACTAGCATCCTCCTTTGAGCAGTACTTC.

The rearrangement links TRBV29-1 to TRBJ1-2; D gene unclear. Germline CDR1 and CDR2: SQVTM and ANQGSEA. This CDR3 contains 13 residues. Trimming stripped 7 bases from V and 7 bases from J, with 19 bases between. The CDR3 here is CSAHRGSFFGYTF. In DNA, the CDR3 is TGCAGCGCCCATCGGGGTTCCTTTTTTGGCTACACCTTC. The entire variable domain, with the rest obtained from reference TRBV29-1 and TRBJ1-2, is as follows: SAVISQKPSRDICQRGTSLTIQCQVDSQVTMMFWYRQQPGQSLTLIATANQGSEATYESGFVIDKFPISRPNLTFSTLTVSNMSPEDSSIYLCSAHRGSFFGYTFGSGTRLTVV.

The chain is built from TRBV6-2 or TRBV6-3 and TRBJ1-1; D uncertain. The germline CDR1 and CDR2 sequences are MNHEY and SVGEGT. The V end was cut by 6 bases, the J end by 6 bases, with 17 bases between. CDR3 length: 14 residues. CDR3 coding DNA: TGTGCCAGCAGCCCCTGGTCGCGATCCCCTGAAGCTTTCTTT. It codes for CASSPWSRSPEAFF.

The sample holds a few counts of this clonotype. V usage is TRBV7-6 and J usage is TRBJ2-3; 8 positions agree with TRBD2. Germline V gene data show CDR1 as SGHVS and CDR2 as FNYEAQ. The CDR3 totals 18 residues. With V trimmed by 1 base and J by 5 bases, 14 bases remained unmatched. The DNA of the CDR3 is TGTGCCAGCAGCTTAGTTCGAGGGCTTGCGGGGGGCCAAGATACGCAGTATTTT. It specifies CASSLVRGLAGGQDTQYF.